This entry is about one TCR beta chain. Its antigen specificity is not known. Base qualities were left out, and no much larger clone turns up one base away. The protocol used for the library was the immunoSEQ multiplex PCR assay. The immuneACCESS repertoire file appears here via TCRdb, limited to in-frame rearrangements. These files lack a portion of the clones; in checked studies, under half of the deficit traces to unresolved V genes, and the cause of the others is not known. Present in this sample are approximately 93,000 clones, 80% to 95% of which were seen just once. Of the sample, 0.95% falls within the top ten clones. This sample stems from a study of T cell changes during pregnancy in multiple sclerosis (dated by TCRdb to about 2019). With respect to the entire study: The study examined how the T cell repertoire changed over the course of pregnancy in women with multiple sclerosis.

CDR1 and CDR2 (SGHRS, YFSETQ) derive from the germline V gene. Trimming at the junction amounts to 3 bases on V and 13 bases on J, and the germline ends lie 14 bases apart. From the cysteine through the phenylalanine, the CDR3 covers 12 amino acids. Only the CDR3 part of the read is kept: 36 bases, read in frame from the first base. The rearranged segments are TRBV5-1 and TRBJ1-5, with no confident D gene call. Sequencing used peripheral blood, obtained before pregnancy. The clonotype was recovered from a female donor with multiple sclerosis, enrolled in a pregnancy study. The CDR3 region has the sequence CASSSEGGKQHF. The DNA is as follows: TGCGCCAGCAGCTCGGAGGGTGGGAAACAGCATTTT.